What follows describes a single TCR beta chain. What it binds is not known. The donors were in the 120-subject validation cohort; that cohort was separate from the approximately 670-subject first cohort. The data belong to a study of cytomegalovirus exposure and HLA in healthy donors. General study findings and limits: Altogether, 164 TCR beta chains were recorded as cytomegalovirus-associated.

Method: immunoSEQ multiplex PCR; TCRdb's copy keeps in-frame clones and lacks some. The sample holds approximately 280,000 clones, 70% to 90% seen once. The CDR3 has 19 residues. Unmatched junction bases numbered 21, after V lost 6 bases and J lost 3 bases. Per the germline V gene, CDR1 is LNHNV and CDR2 is YYDKDF (reference sequence). The chain uses TRBV15 and TRBJ2-7; TRBD2 matches 9 bases. The clonotype was recovered from a woman aged 18-30 years in good health and CMV-seronegative. Sequencing input: PBMCs. CDR3 nucleotides: TGTGCCACCAGTAAGACTGTGGGCGGGAGGGCCCTAAAAGGCTACGAGCAGTACTTC. It specifies CATSKTVGGRALKGYEQYF.